This T cell receptor (beta chain) appears in the sequencing data of a study of identifying expanded T cells in peripheral blood. Study-wide findings and caveats: Approximately two-week clone count variance significantly increased as total template count grew. About 1.3 clones differed between technical replicates, versus about 16 and 19 over time.

On this clone: The antigen remains unidentified.

Collection occurred without any documented infections or immune events in donors. The germline gives CDR1 SEHNR, CDR2 FQNEAQ (reference sequence). This CDR3 has 18 amino acids. Germline trimming cut 0 bases from V and 4 bases from J; bases unmatched to any gene: 7. Profiled with immunoSEQ multiplex PCR; TCRdb holds only in-frame clones, not every one. Of tens of thousands of clones in the sample, approximately 88% were seen once. This sequence originates from a person between 18 and 75 years old in good health. Material for sequencing was blood. The chain links TRBV7-9 to TRBJ1-3; TRBD1 matches at 12 bases. The CDR3 loop reads CASSLASGTGGAGNTIYF. The CDR3, as DNA: TGTGCCAGCAGCTTAGCCTCCGGGACAGGGGGCGCGGGAAACACCATATATTTT.